These 29 T cell receptor beta chains were all obtained from the same sample, sequenced in a study of cytomegalovirus exposure and HLA in healthy donors. The PCR used 60 Vbeta and 13 Jbeta primers. Sequencing was performed with immunoSEQ multiplex PCR; in TCRdb, only in-frame clones are kept and a portion is missing. The table for this sample gives about 130,000 clones. Sequenced input: PBMCs. The receptor set was obtained from a woman aged 40 to 50 in good health and CMV-seropositive.

The chain uses TRBV18 and TRBJ2-7; a possible D gene is TRBD2 (5 bases). The CDR3 is 15 residues long. Trimming cost V 0 bases and J 2 bases, with 11 bases left between them. Germline values: CDR1 KGHSH, CDR2 LQKENI. The CDR3 sequence: CASSPPTGTAYEQYF. The CDR3 DNA is TGTGCCAGCTCACCACCGACGGGAACGGCCTACGAGCAGTACTTC. The whole variable domain, filled in from reference TRBV18 and TRBJ2-7, reads NAGVMQNPRHLVRRRGQEARLRCSPMKGHSHVYWYRQLPEEGLKFMVYLQKENIIDESGMPKERFSAEFPKEGPSILRIQQVVRGDSAAYFCASSPPTGTAYEQYFGPGTRLTVT.

V usage is TRBV28 and J usage is TRBJ2-1, with D unclear. The CDR3 extends over 12 amino acids. CDR1 and CDR2 (germline): MDHEN, SYDVKM. Trimming cost V 2 bases and J 5 bases, with 4 bases left between them. The CDR3 reads CASSLQDNEQFF. Written as DNA, the CDR3 is TGTGCCAGCAGTTTACAGGACAATGAGCAGTTCTTC.

The chain uses TRBV5-4 and TRBJ2-2, with D possibly matching TRBD2 (5 bases). The V and J ends lost 4 bases and 1 base respectively, with 14 bases between them. Germline values: CDR1 SGHNT, CDR2 YYREEE (reference sequence). CDR3 length: 16 amino acids. The CDR3 loop reads CASSPDSGVNTGELFF. For the CDR3, the DNA is TGTGCCAGCAGCCCGGATTCCGGGGTGAACACCGGGGAGCTGTTTTTT.

The V call is TRBV5-4, the J call TRBJ1-3, with 8 bases identical to TRBD1. The V and J ends lost 7 bases and 4 bases, in that order; junction bases with no gene match: 4. CDR1 and CDR2 from the germline V gene are SGHNT and YYREEE (reference sequence). This CDR3 spans 13 amino acids. DNA of the CDR3: TGTGCCAGCTCAACAGGGGGAGGAAACACCATATATTTT. Its protein product is CASSTGGGNTIYF.

This sequence joins TRBV28 and TRBJ1-1; TRBD1 might be the D (5 bases). The CDR3 is made up of 17 amino acids. Germline lookup yields CDR1 MDHEN and CDR2 SYDVKM. The V gene lost 6 bases and the J gene lost 0 bases, with 20 bases spanning the gap. The DNA of the CDR3 is TGTGCCAGCAGGGAGTTACGGGACTTGGGCATGAACACTGAAGCTTTCTTT. Translating gives CASRELRDLGMNTEAFF.

This chain links TRBV4-1 with TRBJ1-2, with 9 bases identical to TRBD1. The CDR3 runs to 14 residues. CDR1 is MGHRA and CDR2 is YSYEKL in the germline V gene. J was trimmed by 8 bases and V by 8 bases; bases with no gene match: 12. The CDR3 region has the DNA TGCGCCAGCCAAGGGTGGGACAGGGCAGGCGGCTACACCTTC. Its translation is CASQGWDRAGGYTF.

V is TRBV5-1 and J is TRBJ2-3; D might be TRBD1 (6 bases). Per the germline V gene, CDR1 is SGHRS and CDR2 is YFSETQ. The CDR3 runs 18 residues. V dropped 2 bases and J dropped 0 bases, with 19 bases sitting between them. CDR3 DNA sequence: TGCGCCAGCAGCTTTAACGACGTTGGGGACACCAGCACAGATACGCAGTATTTT. Amino acids: CASSFNDVGDTSTDTQYF.

The chain uses TRBV7-6 and TRBJ2-3; 11 bases fit TRBD2. The CDR3 consists of 15 residues. The V gene end was trimmed by 5 bases and the J gene end by 6 bases; junction bases not matched to a gene: 7. Germline V gene sequence: CDR1 SGHVS, CDR2 FNYEAQ. The CDR3 DNA sequence: TGTGCCAGCAGCCCTCTAGCGGGAGGTGGGGATACGCAGTATTTT. It codes for CASSPLAGGGDTQYF.

The chain carries TRBV5-1 and TRBJ2-5; D is perhaps TRBD2 (6 bases). Deletions cut 0 bases from V and 3 bases from J, with 9 bases between. This CDR3 region has 14 residues. The V gene's germline CDR1 is SGHRS and CDR2 YFSETQ. The CDR3 coding sequence is TGCGCCAGCAGCTTGGCATTAGCGGAAGAGACCCAGTACTTC. This sequence encodes CASSLALAEETQYF. Drawing the rest from reference TRBV5-1 and TRBJ2-5, the complete variable domain is KAGVTQTPRYLIKTRGQQVTLSCSPISGHRSVSWYQQTPGQGLQFLFEYFSETQRNKGNFPGRFSGRQFSNSRSEMNVSTLELGDSALYLCASSLALAEETQYFGPGTRLLVL.

The gene calls are TRBV11-2 and TRBJ2-7; 8 nucleotides line up with TRBD2. J lost 12 bases, V lost 5 bases, and 9 bases had no gene match. The germline V gene has CDR1 SGHAT and CDR2 FQNNGV. The CDR3 length is 12 residues. The CDR3 here is CASSLPRREVYF. Written as DNA, the CDR3 is TGTGCCAGCAGCCTCCCCCGGCGGGAGGTGTACTTC.

Comments on this clone: The limits of the CDR3 on the DNA are not certain, so only TCRdb's listed CDR3 is given. The genes are TRBV6-9 and TRBJ2-6; the tabulated D call, TRBD1, remains unverified against the DNA. Per the germline V gene, CDR1 is MNHGY and CDR2 is SVAAGI. The CDR3 numbers 16 amino acids, ends counted. The CDR3 protein is CASSYTVGSGANVPTF.

The CDR3 reads CASGRGQGMTNTEAFF. The CDR3 region has the DNA TGCGCCAGCGGCCGGGGACAGGGGATGACGAACACTGAAGCTTTCTTT. V and J are TRBV5-1 and TRBJ1-1, with TRBD1 identical over 10 bases. Per germline, CDR1 SGHRS and CDR2 YFSETQ. The CDR3 contains 16 residues. The ends lost 7 bases at V and 1 base at J; junction bases unmatched: 10.

J is TRBJ2-7 and V is TRBV7-2; 9 nucleotides line up with TRBD2. Germline lookup yields CDR1 SGHTA and CDR2 FQGNSA. This CDR3 is 16 amino acids long. V lost 4 bases and J lost 0; bases outside the gene matches: 7. The CDR3 sequence is CASSSSLAGLSYEQYF. Here the CDR3 DNA reads TGTGCCAGCAGCTCCTCCCTAGCGGGACTCTCCTACGAGCAGTACTTC.

The V gene is TRBV19, the J gene TRBJ2-7; TRBD1 agrees at 8 bases. This CDR3 region has 13 residues. Trimming removed 7 bases from V and 7 bases from J; junction bases left unmatched: 9. CDR1 is LNHDA and CDR2 is SQIVND in the germline V gene (reference sequence). In nucleotides, the CDR3 is TGTGCCAGTAACCGGCAGGGGGCGGGGGAGCAGTACTTC. Encoded protein: CASNRQGAGEQYF.

This chain connects TRBV11-2 to TRBJ1-6; TRBD1 matches at 10 bases. The CDR3 totals 16 residues. The V segment lost 10 bases and the J segment 6 bases; nucleotides outside the gene matches: 12. CDR1 is SGHAT, CDR2 FQNNGV, per germline. CDR3 in DNA: TGTGCCACCAGTCCGGGACAGGGGATTCCTAATTCACCCCTCCACTTT. Its protein is CATSPGQGIPNSPLHF.

This chain joins TRBV6-1 and TRBJ2-3, with D possibly TRBD2 on 6 matching bases. The CDR3 runs 14 residues. The germline CDR1 and CDR2 sequences are MNHNS and SASEGT. Trimming stripped 2 bases from V and 2 bases from J, with 8 bases between. The CDR3 region is CASSEIADTDTQYF. As DNA, the CDR3 is TGTGCCAGCAGTGAAATAGCGGACACAGATACGCAGTATTTT.

V gene TRBV2 combines with J gene TRBJ1-1; the D is unclear. V was trimmed by 0 bases and J by 11 bases, leaving 10 bases between them. The CDR3 is 12 amino acids. CDR1 is SNHLY, CDR2 FYNNEI, per germline. In DNA form, the CDR3 reads TGTGCCAGCAGTGAAGCGCTTCCCGGGGCTTTCTTT. It encodes CASSEALPGAFF.

In nucleotides, the CDR3 is TGTGCCAGCAGTGACGACAGCGGGACGAGCTCCTACGAGCAGTACTTC. This sequence encodes CASSDDSGTSSYEQYF. The J gene is TRBJ2-5, the V gene TRBV2; 7 bases map to TRBD2. TRBJ2-7 explains the end of the DNA better; the J call may be wrong. The CDR3 sequence is 16 residues long. Germline CDR1 is SNHLY and CDR2 is FYNNEI.

The V call is TRBV6-5, the J call TRBJ2-5, with D perhaps TRBD2 (5 bases). Germline V lookup: CDR1 MNHEY, CDR2 SVGAGI. CDR3 length equals 13 residues. Trimming removed 4 bases from V and 10 bases from J, with 16 bases in between. This CDR3 is CASSFAGTGSQYF. Here the CDR3 DNA reads TGTGCCAGCAGTTTCGCCGGAACGGGGAGCCAGTACTTC.

The rearrangement links TRBV5-4 to TRBJ2-5; D perhaps matches TRBD2 (5 bases). V lost 7 bases and J 1 base, leaving 17 bases between the germline ends. The CDR3 totals 15 residues. Germline V lookup: CDR1 SGHNT, CDR2 YYREEE (reference sequence). The CDR3 protein is CASATKRQLQETQYF. The CDR3 DNA reads TGTGCCAGCGCCACCAAGCGGCAACTCCAAGAGACCCAGTACTTC.

The CDR3 DNA reads as TGTGCCAGCAGCTTAAGAGGATCCTACGAGCAGTACTTC. Its translation: CASSLRGSYEQYF. The rearrangement uses TRBV7-2 and TRBJ2-7; D unresolved. Germline assignment: CDR1 SGHTA and CDR2 FQGNSA. The CDR3 has 13 amino acids. The V end was cut by 2 bases, the J end by 1 base, with 6 bases between.

The chain combines TRBV6-6 with TRBJ2-3; D is uncertain. Germline V gives CDR1 MNHNY, CDR2 SVGAGI (reference sequence). V dropped 3 bases and J dropped 1 base, with 8 bases sitting between them. This CDR3 is 14 amino acids long. The CDR3 loop reads CASSYNQGTDTQYF. The CDR3 DNA reads TGTGCCAGCAGTTATAACCAGGGCACAGATACGCAGTATTTT.

The chain recombines TRBV29-1 with TRBJ2-5, with 7 bases aligning to TRBD1. The J call may be in error: the DNA end matches TRBJ2-7 better. Germline loops: CDR1 SQVTM, CDR2 ANQGSEA. This CDR3 is 12 amino acids long. CDR3 nucleotides: TGCAGCGCACGGACAGGAGCCTACGAGCAGTACTTC. Its translation: CSARTGAYEQYF.

The chain is built from TRBV5-4 and TRBJ1-1; no clear D gene. In germline, CDR1 is SGHNT, CDR2 YYREEE (reference sequence). This CDR3 has 14 amino acids. Trimming pared 0 bases from V and 6 bases from J, leaving 12 bases between. DNA of the CDR3: TGTGCCAGCAGCTTGGGGCAGGCTGGTGCTGAAGCTTTCTTT. Translation: CASSLGQAGAEAFF.

This chain joins TRBV19 and TRBJ2-7, with 10 bases identical to TRBD2. The CDR3 has 16 amino acids. Germline V CDR1 and CDR2: LNHDA, SQIVND (reference sequence). J was trimmed by 4 bases and V by 6 bases; bases with no gene match: 12. The chain's CDR3 is CASRPSGRDFGYEQYF. The CDR3 DNA sequence: TGTGCCAGTAGACCTAGCGGGAGAGACTTTGGATACGAGCAGTACTTC.

This chain connects TRBV10-3 to TRBJ2-1; 10 bases agree with TRBD1. The J segment lost 16 bases and the V segment lost 2 bases, leaving 11 bases of the junction unmatched. The CDR3 spans 14 residues. Germline V gene sequence: CDR1 ENHRY, CDR2 SYGVKD. The CDR3 region is CAISEGTGVSGRFF. CDR3 in DNA: TGTGCCATCAGTGAGGGGACAGGGGTCAGCGGTCGTTTCTTC.

The rearrangement joins TRBV6-5 to TRBJ2-3, with TRBD2 matching over 7 bases. V gave up 0 bases and J gave up 2 bases; unmatched junction bases: 5. Germline V CDR1 and CDR2: MNHEY, SVGAGI. The CDR3 totals 16 residues. For the CDR3, the DNA is TGTGCCAGCAGTTACTCCGGGGGAGGGCCCACAGATACGCAGTATTTT. Residues: CASSYSGGGPTDTQYF.

V gene TRBV19 combines with J gene TRBJ1-1; D unresolved. Germline CDR1 is LNHDA and CDR2 is SQIVND (reference sequence). Trimming stripped 8 bases from V and 3 bases from J, with 10 bases between. CDR3 size: 12 residues. CDR3: CASQRGDTEAFF. The CDR3, as DNA: TGTGCCAGTCAAAGAGGAGACACTGAAGCTTTCTTT.

The chain uses TRBV29-1 and TRBJ2-1; 10 bases are a match to TRBD2. CDR3 length equals 13 residues. V trimming: 3 bases; J trimming: 8 bases; junction bases outside the gene matches: 4. Germline V lookup: CDR1 SQVTM, CDR2 ANQGSEA. The CDR3 DNA sequence: TGCAGCGTTGATGAAGCGGGAGGGGATGAGCAGTTCTTC. Amino acid sequence: CSVDEAGGDEQFF.